A single sample is the source of the 13 T cell receptor beta chains below, sequenced in a study of blood T cell repertoires in COVID-19. Here immunoSEQ multiplex PCR was the method, and the copy in TCRdb shows in-frame clones only, minus some. The sample yields about 210,000 clones, roughly four fifths seen once. The sample consisted of peripheral blood. The origin of the receptors is a woman of 80 years or more with COVID-19, enrolled during active disease.

This chain's CDR3 is CSASSGRALVEQFF. In DNA, the CDR3 is TGCAGTGCTAGTAGCGGGAGGGCCCTCGTTGAGCAGTTCTTC. The V gene is TRBV20-1, the J gene TRBJ2-1, with 11 bases identical to TRBD2. V was pared by 3 bases and J by 9 bases, with 7 bases of the junction left unmatched. CDR1 DFQATT and CDR2 SNEGSKA come from the germline V gene (reference sequence). This CDR3 region has 14 residues.

The rearrangement joins TRBV7-9 to TRBJ2-5; a possible D gene is TRBD2 (6 bases). V was cut by 1 base and J by 5 bases, with 14 bases left in between. CDR1 is SEHNR and CDR2 is FQNEAQ in the germline V gene (reference sequence). CDR3 length: 15 residues. This CDR3 reads CASSLGSPLAETQYF. CDR3 sequence (DNA): TGTGCCAGCAGCTTAGGGTCGCCCCTAGCGGAGACCCAGTACTTC.

This chain joins TRBV18 and TRBJ1-2, with D unresolved. There are 16 residues in the CDR3. Germline V gene data show CDR1 as KGHSH and CDR2 as LQKENI. The V end was cut by 2 bases, the J end by 1 base, with 14 bases between. CDR3 DNA sequence: TGTGCCAGCTCACCAGAAACCCCCTCGGTTAACTATGGCTACACCTTC. It specifies CASSPETPSVNYGYTF. The complete variable domain, with remaining parts taken from reference TRBV18 and TRBJ1-2, reads NAGVMQNPRHLVRRRGQEARLRCSPMKGHSHVYWYRQLPEEGLKFMVYLQKENIIDESGMPKERFSAEFPKEGPSILRIQQVVRGDSAAYFCASSPETPSVNYGYTFGSGTRLTVV.

The chain uses TRBV4-1 and TRBJ2-4; tentatively, D is TRBD2 (6 bases). V lost 1 base to trimming and J lost 7 bases, with 17 bases between them. This CDR3 has 16 amino acids. CDR1 MGHRA and CDR2 YSYEKL come from the germline V gene. The CDR3 reads CASSQAPRAAGNIQYF. The DNA for the CDR3 is TGCGCCAGCAGCCAAGCCCCCCGAGCGGCGGGGAACATTCAGTACTTC.

J is TRBJ2-7 and V is TRBV6-5, with 7 bases aligning to TRBD2. CDR3 length: 13 amino acids. V gave up 7 bases and J gave up 3 bases; unmatched junction bases: 6. Germline CDR1 is MNHEY and CDR2 is SVGAGI. The CDR3 nucleotides read TGTGCCAGCACGGGGAGGGGAGGCTACGAGCAGTACTTC. Protein: CASTGRGGYEQYF.

The CDR3 spells CASSLGRGGASDTQYF. The DNA of the CDR3 is TGTGCCAGCAGCTTAGGACGCGGGGGGGCCTCGGATACGCAGTATTTT. J is TRBJ2-3 and V is TRBV7-2, with 9 bases fitting TRBD2. V lost 1 base to trimming and J lost 6 bases; unmatched junction nucleotides: 8. The germline V gene has CDR1 SGHTA and CDR2 FQGNSA. This CDR3 is 16 amino acids long.

This clone was recorded only once. V usage is TRBV7-6 and J usage is TRBJ2-2; 9 bases agree with TRBD2. Trimming took 2 bases from V and 4 from J; bases not matched to a gene: 5. Germline loops: CDR1 SGHVS, CDR2 FNYEAQ. The CDR3 runs to 16 residues. In DNA form, the CDR3 reads TGTGCCAGCAGCTTAATCGCGGGGGGGCCCACCGGGGAGCTGTTTTTT. It translates to CASSLIAGGPTGELFF.

The V gene is TRBV19, the J gene TRBJ1-5; 7 bases line up with TRBD1. With 7 bases clipped from V and 1 base from J, the junction kept 10 bases outside the gene matches. Germline CDR1 and CDR2: LNHDA and SQIVND (reference sequence). The CDR3 is made up of 16 amino acids. The CDR3 sequence is CASNRGYSRSNQPQHF. The DNA for the CDR3 is TGTGCCAGTAACAGGGGATACAGTCGGAGCAATCAGCCCCAGCATTTT.

This chain links TRBV6-5 with TRBJ1-5; perhaps TRBD1 as D (5 bases). Germline CDR1 MNHEY, CDR2 SVGAGI. With 7 bases removed from V and 6 bases from J, the gap between germline ends came to 13 bases. The CDR3 has 13 amino acids. As DNA, the CDR3 is TGTGCCAGCAAAGGGGCCCGGAGTCAGCCCCAGCATTTT. Translation: CASKGARSQPQHF.

V is TRBV6-5 and J is TRBJ1-4; 8 bases are shared with TRBD1. CDR3 length equals 14 residues. With V trimmed by 8 bases and J by 7 bases, 9 bases remained unmatched. Germline CDR1 and CDR2: MNHEY and SVGAGI. CDR3 DNA: TGTGCCAGCGTCAAAACAGGGGGTCCTGAAAAACTGTTTTTT. Translating it yields CASVKTGGPEKLFF.

This sequence joins TRBV5-1 and TRBJ1-6, with D tentatively TRBD1 (5 bases). V was shortened by 4 bases and J by 10 bases, with 18 bases between the two germline ends. There are 15 residues in the CDR3. Looked up from germline, CDR1 is SGHRS and CDR2 is YFSETQ. CDR3 region: CASSVSQGLGSPLHF. CDR3 DNA sequence: TGCGCCAGCAGCGTGTCGCAGGGCTTAGGGTCACCCCTCCACTTT.

This clone was recorded a few times. This CDR3 is CASSGTGGNQPQHF. The CDR3 DNA sequence: TGTGCCAGCAGTGGGACGGGGGGCAATCAGCCCCAGCATTTT. The gene calls are TRBV6-6 and TRBJ1-5, with a tentative D call TRBD1 (5 bases). The V end was cut by 5 bases, the J end by 2 bases, with 10 bases between. The CDR3 contains 14 residues. CDR1 is MNHNY, CDR2 SVGAGI, per germline (reference sequence).

The V and J genes are TRBV4-1 and TRBJ2-7; 8 bases agree with TRBD1. Losses at the gene ends were 0 bases for V and 8 bases for J; bases not matched to a gene: 12. The CDR3 contains 16 residues. The germline gives CDR1 MGHRA, CDR2 YSYEKL. CDR3 sequence: CASSQDNLDRVRKQYF. The CDR3 nucleotides read TGCGCCAGCAGCCAAGATAATTTGGACAGGGTGAGGAAGCAGTACTTC.